This TCR beta chain stems from a study of identifying expanded T cells in peripheral blood. Whole-study findings and limits: Clone count variance between roughly 2-week samples rose with total template count.

A word on this clone: What it binds is unknown.

CDR3 length: 13 residues. Per germline, CDR1 MGHDK and CDR2 SYGVNS. Trimming stripped 5 bases from V and 7 bases from J, with 9 bases between. Clones were read by immunoSEQ multiplex PCR, and TCRdb kept only the in-frame ones, dropping some. The repertoire holds some 90,000 clones, 70% to 90% seen once, with under 20% in the top ten. V is TRBV25-1 and J is TRBJ1-6; the D is unclear. This receptor was taken from a person between 18 and 69 years old in good health. Sequenced sample: blood. The CDR3 DNA sequence: TGTGCCAGCAGTCCCCCGCAGAATTCACCCCTCCACTTT. This translates into CASSPPQNSPLHF.